This TCR beta chain was observed in a study of neoadjuvant anti-PD-1 for oral cavity cancer. PBMC libraries mostly used approximately 500 ng of input genomic DNA, with six replicates per sample. TCRdb's table, derived via immunoSEQ multiplex PCR, lists solely in-frame clones and lacks some. In the table there are more than 13,000 clones, less than 85% of which are singletons. The study, taken as a whole, reports: Only three patients per response group were TCR-analyzed; validation needed.

On this clone: Its specificity is unknown.

V dropped 6 bases and J dropped 5 bases, with 10 bases sitting between them. The germline V gene encodes CDR1 MNHEY and CDR2 SVGAGI. This CDR3 has 12 amino acids. The chain recombines TRBV6-5 with TRBJ2-5; D gene ambiguous. Specimen: PBMCs, collected before nivolumab (anti-PD-1) treatment. The receptor comes from a person between 40 and 80 years old with oral cavity squamous cell carcinoma. The DNA for the CDR3 is TGTGCCAGCAGCCCCGGGCACGAGACCCAGTACTTC. Its protein is CASSPGHETQYF.